This is a list of T cell receptor beta chains from one sample in a study of blood T cells in healthy people across ages. MiXCR was run by TCRdb on the 5' RACE reads, yielding one entry per CDR3 protein. The sample has about 1,600,000 distinct CDR3 sequences; approximately 42% are singletons. What was sequenced was blood. The receptor set was obtained from a woman between 18 and 29 years old in good health. Each CDR3 is given with its conserved first and last residue. Fields, in order: clone size, V gene, D gene, J gene, CDR3 protein, CDR3 DNA. A D gene is named only where the DNA matches it firmly. Where a row states a size, it is once, few, many or the class of an expanded clone; other rows omit it.

-	TRBV2	TRBD1	TRBJ2-1	CASSDVTGDRVDNEQFF	TGTGCCAGCAGTGACGTTACAGGGGACCGAGTTGACAATGAGCAGTTCTTC
many	TRBV7-6	-	TRBJ1-5	CASSPGESNQPQHF	TGTGCCAGCAGCCCCGGAGAAAGCAATCAGCCCCAGCATTTT
-	TRBV11-2	TRBD1	TRBJ2-1	CASRRTGGTIGEQFF	TGTGCCAGCAGGAGAACAGGGGGTACTATAGGTGAGCAGTTCTTC
few	TRBV28	-	TRBJ1-2	CASSLYVGYTF	TGTGCCAGCAGTTTATACGTGGGCTACACCTTC
-	TRBV6-1	TRBD1	TRBJ1-2	CASIQGGTGGRNTF	TGTGCCAGCATCCAGGGAGGGACAGGGGGTAGAAACACCTTC
-	TRBV12-3/TRBV12-4	-	TRBJ2-4	CASSRDRSGQYF	TGTGCCAGCAGCCGAGACAGGAGCGGGCAGTACTTC
-	TRBV3-1	-	TRBJ1-6	CASSQEKGRYNSPLHF	TGTGCCAGCAGCCAAGAAAAAGGCAGATATAATTCACCCCTCCACTTT
-	TRBV12-3/TRBV12-4	-	TRBJ2-5	CASMSGPQFKETQYF	TGTGCCAGTATGTCAGGACCCCAATTCAAGGAGACCCAGTACTTC
-	TRBV20-1	TRBD2	TRBJ2-3	CNSGRVDTDTQYF	TGCAATAGCGGGAGGGTCGACACAGATACGCAGTATTTT
-	TRBV4-2	TRBD2	TRBJ2-4	CASSQEREGGNIQYF	TGTGCCAGCAGCCAAGAACGGGAGGGGGGAAACATTCAGTACTTC
-	TRBV12-3/TRBV12-4	-	TRBJ1-1	CASSPRTAVLNAEAFF	TGTGCCAGCAGTCCGAGGACCGCGGTCCTGAACGCTGAAGCTTTCTTT